This T cell receptor (beta chain) was sequenced in a study of cytomegalovirus exposure and HLA in healthy donors. About the research overall: Earlier findings included some 120 million unique TCR beta sequences obtained from about 179 million T cells. About 85 million unique TCR sequences came from HLA-typed donors in an early release. Study-wide results and caveats: V- and J-gene trimming in TCR beta was tied to a missense DCLRE1C variant by an analysis performed later. There were under 200 TCR beta chains listed as cytomegalovirus-associated.

With respect to this clone: The target antigen is unknown.

V shed 8 bases, J shed 3 bases, and the junction held 6 bases outside the gene matches. CDR3 size: 13 residues. CDR1 is GTSNPN and CDR2 is SVGIG in the germline V gene (reference sequence). PCR used 60 Vbeta primers and 13 Jbeta primers. The data were produced by immunoSEQ multiplex PCR, yet TCRdb's version contains in-frame clones alone and is incomplete. Of about 98,000 clones detected, around 67% appear once; the ten largest clones hold about 2.5%. This receptor was taken from a man in his fifties in good health and CMV-seronegative. This sequence joins TRBV30 and TRBJ2-3; 9 positions agree with TRBD1. Material for sequencing was PBMCs. CDR3 region: CAGEQGATDTQYF. Here the CDR3 DNA reads TGTGCCGGAGAACAGGGGGCTACAGATACGCAGTATTTT.